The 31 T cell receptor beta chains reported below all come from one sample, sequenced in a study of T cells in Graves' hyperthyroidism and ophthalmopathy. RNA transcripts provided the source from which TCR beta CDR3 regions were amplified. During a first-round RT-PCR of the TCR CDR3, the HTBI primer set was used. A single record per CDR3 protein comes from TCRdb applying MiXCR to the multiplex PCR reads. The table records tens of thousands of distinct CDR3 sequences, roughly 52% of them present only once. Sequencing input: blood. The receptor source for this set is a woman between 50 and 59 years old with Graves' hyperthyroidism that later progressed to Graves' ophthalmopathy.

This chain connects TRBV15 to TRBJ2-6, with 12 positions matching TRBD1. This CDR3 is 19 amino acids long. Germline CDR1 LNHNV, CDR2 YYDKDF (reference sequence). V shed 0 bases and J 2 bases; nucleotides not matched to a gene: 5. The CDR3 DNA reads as TGTGCCACCAGCAGAGATAAAGGGACAGGGGGCGCTGGGGCCAACGTCCTGACTTTC. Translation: CATSRDKGTGGAGANVLTF.

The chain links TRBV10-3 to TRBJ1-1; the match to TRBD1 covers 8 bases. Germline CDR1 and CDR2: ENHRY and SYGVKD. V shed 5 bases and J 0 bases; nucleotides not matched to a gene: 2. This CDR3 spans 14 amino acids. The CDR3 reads CAISRTGMNTEAFF. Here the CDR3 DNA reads TGTGCCATCAGTAGGACAGGGATGAACACTGAAGCTTTCTTT.

In nucleotides, the CDR3 is TGTGCCAGCAGCCTGGGAGGGACTAGCGGCGAAGAGACCCAGTACTTC. It encodes CASSLGGTSGEETQYF. The rearrangement uses TRBV11-3 and TRBJ2-5, with 11 positions matching TRBD2. Germline CDR1 and CDR2: SGHNT and YENEEA. CDR3 length: 16 amino acids. Unmatched junction bases numbered 8, after V lost 5 bases and J lost 3 bases.

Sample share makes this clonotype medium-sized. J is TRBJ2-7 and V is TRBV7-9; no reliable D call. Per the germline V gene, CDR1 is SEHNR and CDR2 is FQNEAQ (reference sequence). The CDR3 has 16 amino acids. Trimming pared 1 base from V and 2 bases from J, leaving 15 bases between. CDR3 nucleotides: TGTGCCAGCAGCTTAGGATCCTCCAGGCTCCCCTACGAGCAGTACTTC. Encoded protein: CASSLGSSRLPYEQYF.

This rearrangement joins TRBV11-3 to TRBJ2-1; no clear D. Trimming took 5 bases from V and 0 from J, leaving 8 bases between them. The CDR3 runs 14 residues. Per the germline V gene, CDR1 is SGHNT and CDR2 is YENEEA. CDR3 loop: CASSEPLSYNEQFF. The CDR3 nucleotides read TGTGCCAGCAGCGAGCCCCTCTCCTACAATGAGCAGTTCTTC.

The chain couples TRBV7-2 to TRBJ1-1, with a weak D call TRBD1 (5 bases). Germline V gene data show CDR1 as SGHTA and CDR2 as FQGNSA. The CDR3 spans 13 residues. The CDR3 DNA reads TGTGCTAGCCTCAAGGGGCTCAGGGCTGAAGCTTTCTTT. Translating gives CASLKGLRAEAFF.

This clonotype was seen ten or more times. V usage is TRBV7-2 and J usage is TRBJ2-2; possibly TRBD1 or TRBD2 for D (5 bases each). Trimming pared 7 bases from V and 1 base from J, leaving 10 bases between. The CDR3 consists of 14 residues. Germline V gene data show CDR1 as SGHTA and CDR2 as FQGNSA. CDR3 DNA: TGTGCCAGCAACCCGGGACGGAACACCGGGGAGCTGTTTTTT. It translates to CASNPGRNTGELFF.

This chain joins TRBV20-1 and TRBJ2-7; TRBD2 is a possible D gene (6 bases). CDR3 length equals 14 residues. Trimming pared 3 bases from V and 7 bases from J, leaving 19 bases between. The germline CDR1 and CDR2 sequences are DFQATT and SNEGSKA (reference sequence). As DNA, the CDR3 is TGCAGTGCTAGTTCCGAACTAATAGCGGATGAGCAGTACTTC. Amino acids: CSASSELIADEQYF.

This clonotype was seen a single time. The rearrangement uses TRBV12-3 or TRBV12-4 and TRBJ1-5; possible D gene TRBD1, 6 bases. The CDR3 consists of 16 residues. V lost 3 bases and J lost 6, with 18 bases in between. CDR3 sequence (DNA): TGTGCCAGCAGTTTTAATGGGAGGGGGGAGGGTCAGCCCCAGCATTTT. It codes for CASSFNGRGEGQPQHF.

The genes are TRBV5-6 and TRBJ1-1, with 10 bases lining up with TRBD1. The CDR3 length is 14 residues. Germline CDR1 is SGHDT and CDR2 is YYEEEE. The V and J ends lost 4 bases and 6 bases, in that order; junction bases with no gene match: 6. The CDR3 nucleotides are TGTGCCAGCAGCCTTCGACAGGGGGCCGCTGAAGCTTTCTTT. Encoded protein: CASSLRQGAAEAFF.

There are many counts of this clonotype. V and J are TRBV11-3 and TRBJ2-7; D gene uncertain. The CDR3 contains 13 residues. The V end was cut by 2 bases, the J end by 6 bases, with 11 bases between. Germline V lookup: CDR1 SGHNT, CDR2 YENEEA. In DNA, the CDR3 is TGTGCCAGCAGCTTAATAGAACAAGGCGAGCAGTACTTC. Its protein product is CASSLIEQGEQYF.

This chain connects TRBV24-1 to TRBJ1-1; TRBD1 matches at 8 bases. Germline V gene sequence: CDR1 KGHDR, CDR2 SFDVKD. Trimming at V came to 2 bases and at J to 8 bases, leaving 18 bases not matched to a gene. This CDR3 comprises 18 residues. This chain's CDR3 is CATSDSLGTGRPSREAFF. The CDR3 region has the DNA TGTGCCACCAGTGATTCTCTCGGGACAGGTAGACCTTCCAGGGAAGCTTTCTTT.

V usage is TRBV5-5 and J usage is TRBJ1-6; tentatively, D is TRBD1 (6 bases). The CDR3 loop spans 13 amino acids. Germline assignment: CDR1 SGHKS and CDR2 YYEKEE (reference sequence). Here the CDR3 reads CARDAQGNSPLHF. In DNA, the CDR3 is TGTGCTAGAGATGCCCAGGGGAATTCACCCCTCCACTTT.

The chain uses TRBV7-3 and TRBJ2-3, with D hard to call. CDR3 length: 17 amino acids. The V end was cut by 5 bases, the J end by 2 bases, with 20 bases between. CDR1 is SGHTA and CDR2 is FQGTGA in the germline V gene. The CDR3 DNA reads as TGTGCCAGCAGCCTAGAAGGACCAGCAGATATCACAGATACGCAGTATTTT. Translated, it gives CASSLEGPADITDTQYF.

The chain's CDR3 is CASSPRGSLGSYEQYF. The DNA of the CDR3 is TGTGCCAGCAGTCCCAGAGGGAGCCTGGGGAGTTACGAGCAGTACTTC. This chain links TRBV27 with TRBJ2-7, with D possibly matching TRBD2 (5 bases). The V and J ends lost 5 bases and 4 bases respectively, with 21 bases between them. Germline CDR1 and CDR2: MNHEY and SMNVEV (reference sequence). This CDR3 is 16 amino acids long.

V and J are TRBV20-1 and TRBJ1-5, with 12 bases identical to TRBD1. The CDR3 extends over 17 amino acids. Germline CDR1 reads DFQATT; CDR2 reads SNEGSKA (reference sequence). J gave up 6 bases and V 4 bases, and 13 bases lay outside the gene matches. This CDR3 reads CSANRDRGLGMGQPQHF. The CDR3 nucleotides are TGCAGTGCTAACCGGGACAGGGGGCTGGGTATGGGTCAGCCCCAGCATTTT.

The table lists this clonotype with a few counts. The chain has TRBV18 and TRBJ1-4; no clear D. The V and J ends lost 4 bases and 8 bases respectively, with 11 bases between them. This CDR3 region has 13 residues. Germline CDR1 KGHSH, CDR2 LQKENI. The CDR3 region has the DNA TGTGCCAGCTCACTAGGCGGAACCGAAAAACTGTTTTTT. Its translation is CASSLGGTEKLFF.

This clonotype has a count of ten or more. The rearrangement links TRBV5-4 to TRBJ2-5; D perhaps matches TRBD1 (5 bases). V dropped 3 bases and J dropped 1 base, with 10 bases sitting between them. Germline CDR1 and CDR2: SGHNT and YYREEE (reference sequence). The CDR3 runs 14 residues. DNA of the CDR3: TGTGCCAGCAGCTCTTGGGGCAGCCAAGAGACCCAGTACTTC. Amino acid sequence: CASSSWGSQETQYF. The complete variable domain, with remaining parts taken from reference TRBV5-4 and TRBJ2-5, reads ETGVTQSPTHLIKTRGQQVTLRCSSQSGHNTVSWYQQALGQGPQFIFQYYREEENGRGNFPPRFSGLQFPNYSSELNVNALELDDSALYLCASSSWGSQETQYFGPGTRLLVL.

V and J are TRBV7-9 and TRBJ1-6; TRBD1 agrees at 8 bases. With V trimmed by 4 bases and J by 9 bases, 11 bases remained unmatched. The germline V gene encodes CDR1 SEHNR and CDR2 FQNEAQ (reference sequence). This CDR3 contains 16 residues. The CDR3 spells CASSSPRTGSSSPLHF. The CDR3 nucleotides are TGTGCCAGCAGCTCACCCCGGACAGGGTCGAGTTCACCCCTCCACTTT.

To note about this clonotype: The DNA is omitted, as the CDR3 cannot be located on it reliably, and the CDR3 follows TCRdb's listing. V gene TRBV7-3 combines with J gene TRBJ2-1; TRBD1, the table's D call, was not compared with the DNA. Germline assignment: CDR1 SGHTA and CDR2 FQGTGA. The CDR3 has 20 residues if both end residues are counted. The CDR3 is CASSFYICSARQTWTPKQFF.

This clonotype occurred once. CDR3 in amino acids: CSARSRGRLVAFF. In nucleotides, the CDR3 is TGCAGTGCTAGGAGCAGGGGGCGTCTTGTAGCTTTCTTT. V and J are TRBV20-1 and TRBJ1-1, with 8 bases that match TRBD1. Germline CDR1 reads DFQATT; CDR2 reads SNEGSKA (reference sequence). This CDR3 contains 13 residues. V trimming: 3 bases; J trimming: 10 bases; junction bases outside the gene matches: 10.

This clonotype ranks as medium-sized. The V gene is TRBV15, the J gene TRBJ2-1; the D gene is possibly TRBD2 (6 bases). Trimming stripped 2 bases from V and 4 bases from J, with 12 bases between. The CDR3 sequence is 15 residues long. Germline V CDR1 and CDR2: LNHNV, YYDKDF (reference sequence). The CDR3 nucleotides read TGTGCCACCAGCAGACCTAGCGCATCGTACAATGAGCAGTTCTTC. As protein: CATSRPSASYNEQFF.

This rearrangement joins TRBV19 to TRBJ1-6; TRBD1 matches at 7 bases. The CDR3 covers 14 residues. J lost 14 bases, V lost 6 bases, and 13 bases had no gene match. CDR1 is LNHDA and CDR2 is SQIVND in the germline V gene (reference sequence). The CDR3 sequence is CASRPTGTYRTLHF. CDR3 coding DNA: TGTGCCAGTAGACCGACAGGGACCTATCGGACCCTCCACTTT. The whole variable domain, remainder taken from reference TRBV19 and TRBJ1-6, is DGGITQSPKYLFRKEGQNVTLSCEQNLNHDAMYWYRQDPGQGLRLIYYSQIVNDFQKGDIAEGYSVSREKKESFPLTVTSAQKNPTAFYLCASRPTGTYRTLHFGNGTRLTVT.

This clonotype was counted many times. This CDR3 is CASSPDRGGTDTQYF. CDR3 nucleotides: TGTGCCAGCAGCCCGGACAGGGGTGGGACAGATACGCAGTATTTT. This rearrangement joins TRBV7-9 to TRBJ2-3; 9 bases agree with TRBD1. The CDR3 is 15 amino acids. Germline V gene lookup returns CDR1 SEHNR and CDR2 FQNEAQ (reference sequence). V shed 5 bases, J shed 3 bases, and the junction held 6 bases outside the gene matches.

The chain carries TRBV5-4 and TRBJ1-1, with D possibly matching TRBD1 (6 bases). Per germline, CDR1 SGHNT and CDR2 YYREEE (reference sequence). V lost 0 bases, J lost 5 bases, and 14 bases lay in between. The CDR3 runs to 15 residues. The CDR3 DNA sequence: TGTGCCAGCAGCTTGGGTGGACAGAGTTTAACTGAAGCTTTCTTT. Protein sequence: CASSLGGQSLTEAFF.

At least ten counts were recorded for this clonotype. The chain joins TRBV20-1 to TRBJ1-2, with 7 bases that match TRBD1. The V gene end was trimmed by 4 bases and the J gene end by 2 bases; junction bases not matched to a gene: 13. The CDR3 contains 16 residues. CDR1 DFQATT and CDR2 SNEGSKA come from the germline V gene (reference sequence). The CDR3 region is CSATSSTGLINYGYTF. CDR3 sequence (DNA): TGCAGTGCTACCTCCTCGACAGGGCTCATCAACTATGGCTACACCTTC.

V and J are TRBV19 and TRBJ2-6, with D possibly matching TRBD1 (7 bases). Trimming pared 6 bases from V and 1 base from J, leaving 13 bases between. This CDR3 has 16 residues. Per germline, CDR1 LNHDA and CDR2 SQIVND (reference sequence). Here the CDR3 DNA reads TGTGCCAGTAGGGCCAGGGGGGCGTCTGGGGCCAACGTCCTGACTTTC. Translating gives CASRARGASGANVLTF.

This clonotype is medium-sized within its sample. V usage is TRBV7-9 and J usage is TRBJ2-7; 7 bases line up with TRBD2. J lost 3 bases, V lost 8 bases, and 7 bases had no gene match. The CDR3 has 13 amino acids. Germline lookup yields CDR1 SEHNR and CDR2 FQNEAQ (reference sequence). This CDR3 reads CASGRALYYEQYF. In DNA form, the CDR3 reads TGTGCCAGCGGGAGGGCGCTTTACTACGAGCAGTACTTC.

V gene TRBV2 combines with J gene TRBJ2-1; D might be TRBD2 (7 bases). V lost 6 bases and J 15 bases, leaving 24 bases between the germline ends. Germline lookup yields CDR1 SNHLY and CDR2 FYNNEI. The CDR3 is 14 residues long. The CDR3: CASRALGYTGGLFF. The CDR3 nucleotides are TGTGCCAGCAGAGCTCTAGGGTACACCGGGGGGCTGTTCTTC.

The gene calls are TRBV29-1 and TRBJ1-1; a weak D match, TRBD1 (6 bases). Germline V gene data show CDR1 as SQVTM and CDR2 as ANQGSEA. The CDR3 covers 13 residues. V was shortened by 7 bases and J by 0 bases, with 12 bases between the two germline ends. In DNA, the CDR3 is TGCAGCGGGGGGGGGGCTATGAACACTGAAGCTTTCTTT. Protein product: CSGGGAMNTEAFF.

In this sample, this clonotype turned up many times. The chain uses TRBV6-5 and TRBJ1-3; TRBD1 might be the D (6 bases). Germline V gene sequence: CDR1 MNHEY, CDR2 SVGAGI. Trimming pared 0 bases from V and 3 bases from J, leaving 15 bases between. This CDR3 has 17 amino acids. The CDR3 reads CASSYSTGGHLGNTIYF. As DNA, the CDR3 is TGTGCCAGCAGTTACTCGACAGGTGGACACCTTGGAAACACCATATATTTT.